The rows below give T cell receptor beta chains drawn from one sample of a study of control samples from healthy donors and cancer patients. Data came from immunoSEQ multiplex PCR; TCRdb stores just in-frame clones and leaves some out. Of about 160,000 clones detected, around 90% appear once; the ten largest clones hold 9.5% to 15%. The sample consisted of blood. The receptors were gathered from a man in his thirties or forties in good health. Each CDR3 is given with its conserved first and last residue. D genes are given only for firm matches. Clone size is given for some rows only: seen once, a few or many times, or a class if the clone is expanded.

J gene: TRBJ2-6
V gene: TRBV28
D gene: TRBD2
clone size: -
CDR3 protein: CASSSLQRGGDTLFSGANVLTF
CDR3 DNA: TGTGCCAGCAGTTCTCTCCAACGGGGGGGGGATACTCTCTTCTCTGGGGCCAACGTCCTGACTTTC

J gene: TRBJ1-1
V gene: TRBV6-5
D gene: -
clone size: -
CDR3 protein: CASIRVEGVGAFF
CDR3 DNA: TGTGCCAGCATCAGGGTAGAGGGTGTGGGAGCTTTCTTT

J gene: TRBJ1-5
V gene: TRBV11-2
D gene: TRBD1
clone size: few
CDR3 protein: CASSPGQGAYSNQPQHF
CDR3 DNA: TGTGCCAGCAGCCCAGGACAGGGGGCCTATAGCAATCAGCCCCAGCATTTT

J gene: TRBJ2-5
V gene: TRBV19
D gene: -
clone size: -
CDR3 protein: CASSMPRGETQYF
CDR3 DNA: TGTGCCAGTAGTATGCCTAGAGGGGAGACCCAGTACTTC

J gene: TRBJ2-4
V gene: TRBV5-1
D gene: TRBD2
clone size: -
CDR3 protein: CASSPSGRVNIQYF
CDR3 DNA: TGCGCCAGCAGCCCCAGCGGGAGGGTGAACATTCAGTACTTC

J gene: TRBJ2-7
V gene: TRBV6-5
D gene: -
clone size: -
CDR3 protein: CASRGSGRLEQYF
CDR3 DNA: TGTGCCAGCCGGGGTAGCGGAAGACTCGAGCAGTACTTC

J gene: TRBJ2-7
V gene: TRBV5-1
D gene: -
clone size: -
CDR3 protein: CASSPQSYEQYF
CDR3 DNA: TGCGCCAGCAGTCCGCAGTCCTACGAGCAGTACTTC

J gene: TRBJ2-5
V gene: TRBV2
D gene: -
clone size: -
CDR3 protein: CASRWSYLETQYF
CDR3 DNA: TGTGCCAGCAGGTGGAGCTATCTAGAGACCCAGTACTTC

J gene: TRBJ2-5
V gene: TRBV18
D gene: -
clone size: few
CDR3 protein: CASSEGVETQYF
CDR3 DNA: TGTGCCAGCTCGGAGGGTGTAGAGACCCAGTACTTC

J gene: TRBJ2-7
V gene: TRBV28
D gene: TRBD2
clone size: -
CDR3 protein: CASRLTGSGAYEQYF
CDR3 DNA: TGTGCCAGCAGACTAACGGGTAGCGGGGCCTACGAGCAGTACTTC

J gene: TRBJ1-2
V gene: TRBV6-5
D gene: -
clone size: -
CDR3 protein: CASSYSTEKGYTF
CDR3 DNA: TGTGCCAGCAGTTACTCGACCGAGAAGGGCTACACCTTC

J gene: TRBJ1-2
V gene: TRBV5-6
D gene: -
clone size: -
CDR3 protein: CASSFLPLSYGYTF
CDR3 DNA: TGTGCCAGCAGCTTTCTCCCACTCAGCTATGGCTACACCTTC